This T cell receptor beta chain was captured in a study of shared clonotypes between healthy human individuals. Measured with immunoSEQ multiplex PCR; TCRdb has only the in-frame clones, and not every one. The data show approximately 1.5 million clones, about 98.5% seen once. This clone was seen just once. The CDR3 sequence is 14 residues long. V was clipped by 0 bases and J by 14 bases, with 18 bases between them. The germline V gene encodes CDR1 SGHRS and CDR2 YFSETQ. The sequenced sample consisted of naive CD4+ T cells sorted from blood. Subset given: CD45RA+ positively selected. The chain joins TRBV5-1 to TRBJ1-5; D uncertain. This TCR came from a man aged 25 to 45 in good health. The CDR3 protein is CASSLGGDDSIEHF. The CDR3 DNA sequence: TGCGCCAGCAGCTTGGGAGGCGACGACTCCATAGAGCATTTT.